This T cell receptor (beta chain) stems from a study of Ad26.COV2.S vaccination and SARS-CoV-2 variants. Trimming left V 8 bases short and J 2 bases short, with 7 bases between. This CDR3 is built from 12 residues. Germline V gives CDR1 LNHDA, CDR2 SQIVND (reference sequence). The protocol was immunoSEQ multiplex PCR, while the TCRdb copy is restricted to in-frame clones and leaves out a portion. The sample has some 320,000 clones, around 84% seen once. Noted treatment: 15 to 20 received Ad26.COV2.S at low or high dose, single or two shots; a few received placebo; per-sample allocation not given. Collection of samples fell on day 63 after the first vaccine or placebo injection. The study used a vaccine consisting of an Ad26 vector that expressed Wuhan-strain SARS-CoV-2 spike.

Sequenced here: peripheral blood, sampled in a trial of Ad26.COV2.S vaccine versus placebo. The receptor's source is a person between 18 and 60 years old who received the Ad26.COV2.S COVID-19 vaccine or a placebo. This chain joins TRBV19 and TRBJ1-5; no firm D call. The CDR3 loop is CASGDRNQPQHF. In DNA, the CDR3 is TGTGCCAGTGGTGACCGCAATCAGCCCCAGCATTTT.